What follows are 28 T cell receptor beta chains derived from one specimen sequenced in a study of beta chain features in type 1 diabetes. General study points: Shortening of TCRB CDR3s, moderate but significant, appeared in all four CD4+ subsets of Type 1 diabetes patients.

For these TCRs, the target antigens are not known. The isolated RNA, all of it, was reverse transcribed, so expressed TCRB transcripts were what got sequenced. Using immunoSEQ multiplex PCR, the repertoire was profiled, and TCRdb retains in-frame clones only, with some absent. The data show some 170,000 clones, 63% seen once. The material sequenced was naive CD4+ T cells from blood. These receptors were obtained from a young man with type 1 diabetes.

The chain employs TRBV23-1 and TRBJ2-7; D unclear. TRBV23-1 is an ORF for which the function is uncertain. V shed 2 bases and J shed 2 bases, with 7 bases lying between them. The CDR3 sequence is 13 residues long. The CDR3: CASSQPDPYEQYF. CDR3 coding DNA: TGCGCCAGCAGTCAACCTGACCCCTACGAGCAGTACTTC.

The chain has TRBV29-1 and TRBJ2-1, with D unresolved. Trimming left V 5 bases short and J 10 bases short, with 9 bases between. Germline values: CDR1 SQVTM, CDR2 ANQGSEA. This CDR3 has 10 residues. CDR3: CSVFVYEQFF. The CDR3 coding sequence is TGCAGCGTTTTTGTGTACGAGCAGTTCTTC.

J is TRBJ1-2 and V is TRBV5-1; D unresolved. This CDR3 is 11 amino acids long. Per germline, CDR1 SGHRS and CDR2 YFSETQ. Trimming removed 4 bases from V and 8 bases from J, with 9 bases in between. The DNA of the CDR3 is TGCGCCAGCAGCGGACCCGAGGGCTACACCTTC. Its protein product is CASSGPEGYTF. The full variable domain, its missing parts supplied by reference TRBV5-1 and TRBJ1-2, is KAGVTQTPRYLIKTRGQQVTLSCSPISGHRSVSWYQQTPGQGLQFLFEYFSETQRNKGNFPGRFSGRQFSNSRSEMNVSTLELGDSALYLCASSGPEGYTFGSGTRLTVV.

The rearrangement uses TRBV19 and TRBJ2-1; tentatively, D is TRBD1 or TRBD2 (5 bases each). This CDR3 spans 16 amino acids. Germline loops: CDR1 LNHDA, CDR2 SQIVND (reference sequence). V was pared by 3 bases and J by 2 bases, with 14 bases between. The CDR3 region is CASSMRAARAYNEQFF. Here the CDR3 DNA reads TGTGCCAGTAGTATGAGGGCGGCCAGGGCCTACAATGAGCAGTTCTTC.

This sequence joins TRBV29-1 and TRBJ1-2, with a possible D match to TRBD1 (6 bases). CDR3 length: 12 amino acids. CDR1 is SQVTM and CDR2 is ANQGSEA in the germline V gene. V dropped 4 bases and J dropped 8 bases, with 14 bases sitting between them. The CDR3 here is CSVGSGAIGYTF. CDR3 in DNA: TGCAGCGTTGGCTCAGGGGCGATAGGCTACACCTTC. The full variable domain, rest sourced from reference TRBV29-1 and TRBJ1-2, is SAVISQKPSRDICQRGTSLTIQCQVDSQVTMMFWYRQQPGQSLTLIATANQGSEATYESGFVIDKFPISRPNLTFSTLTVSNMSPEDSSIYLCSVGSGAIGYTFGSGTRLTVV.

This clone has only a few counts. This rearrangement joins TRBV27 to TRBJ2-7; the D is unclear. With 8 bases removed from V and 1 base from J, the gap between germline ends came to 12 bases. CDR1 is MNHEY, CDR2 SMNVEV, per germline (reference sequence). The CDR3 runs 13 residues. Written as DNA, the CDR3 is TGTGCCAGCCGCCGGGCAGGTTCCTACGAGCAGTACTTC. Amino acids: CASRRAGSYEQYF.

This clone occurred a few times. The rearrangement joins TRBV4-3 to TRBJ2-3, with D unresolved. V lost 3 bases and J 6 bases, leaving 13 bases between the germline ends. The CDR3 is 14 amino acids. Germline assignment: CDR1 LGHNA and CDR2 YSLEER. The CDR3 region is CASSQAFPWDTQYF. CDR3 DNA: TGCGCCAGCAGCCAGGCTTTCCCGTGGGATACGCAGTATTTT.

There are a few counts of this clone. The J gene is TRBJ2-5, the V gene TRBV30, with 8 bases identical to TRBD1. Germline CDR1 is GTSNPN and CDR2 is SVGIG (reference sequence). With 4 bases clipped from V and 5 bases from J, the junction kept 9 bases outside the gene matches. The CDR3 is 14 residues long. DNA for the CDR3: TGTGCCTGGACCTTTCAGGGGGCAGGGGAGACCCAGTACTTC. Amino acid sequence: CAWTFQGAGETQYF.

The gene calls are TRBV7-2 and TRBJ2-5; TRBD1 might be the D (6 bases). This CDR3 has 14 residues. Between the trimmed V and J ends, which lost 0 bases and 5 bases, there was a span of 10 bases. Per germline, CDR1 SGHTA and CDR2 FQGNSA. The CDR3 DNA reads as TGTGCCAGCAGCTTAGCTGGGGGCAGTGAGACCCAGTACTTC. Protein product: CASSLAGGSETQYF. The variable domain in full, completed from reference TRBV7-2 and TRBJ2-5, reads GAGVSQSPSNKVTEKGKDVELRCDPISGHTALYWYRQSLGQGLEFLIYFQGNSAPDKSGLPSDRFSAERTGGSVSTLTIQRTQQEDSAVYLCASSLAGGSETQYFGPGTRLLVL.

The chain links TRBV4-1 to TRBJ2-5; 9 positions agree with TRBD1. The CDR3 length is 13 residues. Trimming took 4 bases from V and 4 from J; bases not matched to a gene: 1. The germline V gene has CDR1 MGHRA and CDR2 YSYEKL. Here the CDR3 reads CASSRTGAETQYF. In nucleotides, the CDR3 is TGCGCCAGCAGCCGGACAGGGGCAGAGACCCAGTACTTC.

This clone turned up a few times. The genes are TRBV27 and TRBJ2-5; 13 nucleotides match TRBD2. J gave up 2 bases and V 5 bases, and 14 bases lay outside the gene matches. This CDR3 is built from 19 residues. CDR1 and CDR2 (germline): MNHEY, SMNVEV (reference sequence). The CDR3 region is CASSIRLAGGGRLQETQYF. As DNA, the CDR3 is TGTGCCAGCAGTATAAGACTAGCGGGGGGCGGACGACTACAAGAGACCCAGTACTTC.

A few counts support this clone. V and J are TRBV30 and TRBJ2-5; D not resolved. The CDR3 loop spans 12 amino acids. Germline V lookup: CDR1 GTSNPN, CDR2 SVGIG (reference sequence). V dropped 1 base and J dropped 5 bases, with 8 bases sitting between them. CDR3 nucleotides: TGTGCCTGGAGTGCCCCGGCCGAGACCCAGTACTTC. Its translation is CAWSAPAETQYF.

CDR3 in amino acids: CASSLGITGQGAKNIQYF. The CDR3, as DNA: TGTGCCAGCAGCTTGGGGATCACAGGGCAAGGGGCCAAAAACATTCAGTACTTC. The rearrangement uses TRBV5-6 and TRBJ2-4; TRBD1 is a possible D gene (6 bases). Germline V gene lookup returns CDR1 SGHDT and CDR2 YYEEEE. The CDR3 runs to 18 residues. V lost 0 bases and J 1 base, leaving 17 bases between the germline ends. Full variable domain (rest looked up from reference TRBV5-6 and TRBJ2-4): DAGVTQSPTHLIKTRGQQVTLRCSPKSGHDTVSWYQQALGQGPQFIFQYYEEEERQRGNFPDRFSGHQFPNYSSELNVNALLLGDSALYLCASSLGITGQGAKNIQYFGAGTRLSVL.

V is TRBV18 and J is TRBJ2-4; TRBD2 matches at 13 bases. V trimming: 4 bases; J trimming: 5 bases; junction bases outside the gene matches: 5. The CDR3 is made up of 16 amino acids. Germline-derived CDR1 and CDR2 are KGHSH and LQKENI. The CDR3 loop reads CASSRRTSGGENIQYF. The CDR3, as DNA: TGTGCCAGCTCACGCCGGACTAGCGGGGGAGAAAACATTCAGTACTTC.

This sequence joins TRBV6-5 and TRBJ2-4; D ambiguous. Germline-derived CDR1 and CDR2 are MNHEY and SVGAGI. Trimming stripped 6 bases from V and 0 bases from J, with 6 bases between. The CDR3 contains 13 residues. The CDR3 loop reads CASSRTAKNIQYF. In DNA form, the CDR3 reads TGTGCCAGCAGCCGGACAGCCAAAAACATTCAGTACTTC.

The chain is built from TRBV19 and TRBJ2-1, with a tentative D call TRBD1 (6 bases). The V gene lost 0 bases and the J gene lost 6 bases, with 6 bases spanning the gap. Germline loops: CDR1 LNHDA, CDR2 SQIVND (reference sequence). The CDR3 runs 13 residues. The CDR3 sequence is CASSIEQGNEQFF. For the CDR3, the DNA is TGTGCCAGTAGTATAGAACAGGGCAATGAGCAGTTCTTC.

The chain recombines TRBV11-2 with TRBJ2-3, with D hard to call. The CDR3 consists of 14 residues. Trimming took 4 bases from V and 0 from J, leaving 8 bases between them. The germline V gene encodes CDR1 SGHAT and CDR2 FQNNGV. The CDR3 DNA follows: TGTGCCAGCAGCTCTGCAGTGAGCACAGATACGCAGTATTTT. As protein: CASSSAVSTDTQYF.

The rearrangement joins TRBV7-2 to TRBJ2-1; TRBD2 aligns across 11 bases. Germline CDR1 is SGHTA and CDR2 is FQGNSA. The V gene end was trimmed by 4 bases and the J gene end by 6 bases; junction bases not matched to a gene: 8. The CDR3 is made up of 16 amino acids. Written as DNA, the CDR3 is TGTGCCAGCAGCTCACACTCTAGCGGGGGGTTCAATGAGCAGTTCTTC. Protein sequence: CASSSHSSGGFNEQFF.

This chain links TRBV9 with TRBJ1-5; TRBD1 might be the D (5 bases). The CDR3 sequence is 14 residues long. The V end lost 0 bases, the J end lost 3 bases, and 7 bases lay between the germline ends. In germline, CDR1 is SGDLS, CDR2 YYNGEE. The CDR3, as DNA: TGTGCCAGCAGCGTAGCGGGGACCAATCAGCCCCAGCATTTT. Translation gives CASSVAGTNQPQHF.

The rearrangement uses TRBV9 and TRBJ2-7, with D perhaps TRBD1 (6 bases). This CDR3 comprises 14 residues. Germline lookup yields CDR1 SGDLS and CDR2 YYNGEE. V gave up 3 bases and J gave up 2 bases, with 12 bases separating them. The CDR3 loop reads CASSATGTTYEQYF. In nucleotides, the CDR3 is TGTGCCAGCAGCGCAACCGGGACAACCTACGAGCAGTACTTC. Supplemented by reference TRBV9 and TRBJ2-7, the full variable domain reads DSGVTQTPKHLITATGQRVTLRCSPRSGDLSVYWYQQSLDQGLQFLIQYYNGEERAKGNILERFSAQQFPDLHSELNLSSLELGDSALYFCASSATGTTYEQYFGPGTRLTVT.

This sequence joins TRBV9 and TRBJ2-7, with unresolved D. With 0 bases removed from V and 0 bases from J, the gap between germline ends came to 7 bases. Per the germline V gene, CDR1 is SGDLS and CDR2 is YYNGEE. The CDR3 runs to 14 residues. The CDR3 DNA is TGTGCCAGCAGCGTAGCGGGCTTCTCCTACGAGCAGTACTTC. This encodes CASSVAGFSYEQYF.

This chain joins TRBV30 and TRBJ1-1; the match to TRBD1 covers 8 bases. This CDR3 comprises 15 residues. V shed 1 base, J shed 5 bases, and the junction held 9 bases outside the gene matches. Looked up from germline, CDR1 is GTSNPN and CDR2 is SVGIG (reference sequence). The CDR3 DNA is TGTGCCTGGAGTGCTCATGGACAGGGAATAACTGAAGCTTTCTTT. This sequence encodes CAWSAHGQGITEAFF.

This clone has just a few counts. The rearrangement links TRBV20-1 to TRBJ2-7, with unresolved D. V was trimmed by 5 bases and J by 5 bases, leaving 7 bases between them. This CDR3 comprises 10 residues. The germline CDR1 and CDR2 sequences are DFQATT and SNEGSKA (reference sequence). The CDR3 nucleotides read TGCAGTGCTCCCCGTCACGAGCAGTACTTC. Encoded protein: CSAPRHEQYF.

The chain links TRBV10-3 to TRBJ2-5; D might be TRBD1 (5 bases). The CDR3 runs to 11 residues. V lost 9 bases, J lost 3 bases, and 8 bases lay in between. Germline V CDR1 and CDR2: ENHRY, SYGVKD. The chain's CDR3 is CAIQAEETQYF. The DNA for the CDR3 is TGTGCCATACAGGCGGAAGAGACCCAGTACTTC.

There are a few counts of this clone. The chain links TRBV5-4 to TRBJ2-3, with 9 positions matching TRBD2. The germline CDR1 and CDR2 sequences are SGHNT and YYREEE (reference sequence). This CDR3 region has 17 residues. With 3 bases clipped from V and 2 bases from J, the junction kept 10 bases outside the gene matches. The CDR3 DNA reads as TGTGCCAGCAGCTCTCTGGTGAGCGGGGGGTACACAGATACGCAGTATTTT. Translation: CASSSLVSGGYTDTQYF.

This clone was picked up a small number of times. The chain carries TRBV6-5 and TRBJ1-5, with TRBD1 identical over 8 bases. Trimming removed 6 bases from V and 7 bases from J; junction bases left unmatched: 5. Germline-derived CDR1 and CDR2 are MNHEY and SVGAGI. The CDR3 is 13 amino acids. The CDR3 spells CASSPRGQQPQHF. DNA for the CDR3: TGTGCCAGCAGCCCCAGGGGGCAGCAGCCCCAGCATTTT.

V and J are TRBV29-1 and TRBJ1-2; 7 nucleotides match TRBD1. Germline-derived CDR1 and CDR2 are SQVTM and ANQGSEA. With 7 bases clipped from V and 6 bases from J, the junction kept 11 bases outside the gene matches. The CDR3 is made up of 13 amino acids. CDR3 nucleotides: TGCAGCGCTAAATCCCGGGACAGAAATGGCTACACCTTC. Encoded protein: CSAKSRDRNGYTF.

This clone appeared a few times. The chain is built from TRBV29-1 and TRBJ2-1; unclear D gene. Germline-derived CDR1 and CDR2 are SQVTM and ANQGSEA. Trimming removed 7 bases from V and 0 bases from J, with 4 bases in between. This CDR3 region has 11 residues. The CDR3 reads CSGGSYNEQFF. The DNA of the CDR3 is TGCAGCGGGGGCTCCTACAATGAGCAGTTCTTC.